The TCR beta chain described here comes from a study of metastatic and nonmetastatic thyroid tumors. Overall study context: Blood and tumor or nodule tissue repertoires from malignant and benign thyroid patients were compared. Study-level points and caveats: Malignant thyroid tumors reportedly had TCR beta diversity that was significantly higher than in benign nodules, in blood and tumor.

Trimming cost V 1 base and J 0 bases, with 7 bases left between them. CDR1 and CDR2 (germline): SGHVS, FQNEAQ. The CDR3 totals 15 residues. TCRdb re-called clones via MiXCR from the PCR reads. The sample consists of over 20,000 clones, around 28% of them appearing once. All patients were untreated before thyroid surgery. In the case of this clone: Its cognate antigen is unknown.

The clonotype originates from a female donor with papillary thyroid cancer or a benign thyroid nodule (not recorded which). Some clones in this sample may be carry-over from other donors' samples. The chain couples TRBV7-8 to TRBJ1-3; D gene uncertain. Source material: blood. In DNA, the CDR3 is TGTGCCAGCAGCTTAGAGAGGAGCTCTGGAAACACCATATATTTT. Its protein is CASSLERSSGNTIYF.